The 11 T cell receptor beta chains given below trace back to one sample, sequenced in a study of identical twins. Each CDR3 protein is one row after TCRdb ran MiXCR on the 5' RACE reads. The table records around 1.7 million distinct CDR3 sequences, less than 40% of them present only once. Input material: cord blood. The receptors come from a newborn girl in good health.

This clonotype showed up just a few times. The V gene is TRBV12-3 or TRBV12-4, the J gene TRBJ1-5; D is unclear. Deletions cut 6 bases from V and 5 bases from J, with 14 bases between. This CDR3 spans 14 amino acids. CDR3 DNA sequence: TGTGCCAGCAGCCCTACAAGGGCCGATCAGCCCCAGCATTTT. Residues: CASSPTRADQPQHF.

The chain combines TRBV20-1 with TRBJ1-2, with a possible D match to TRBD1 (5 bases). This CDR3 region has 15 residues. Germline assignment: CDR1 DFQATT and CDR2 SNEGSKA (reference sequence). Trimming cost V 0 bases and J 4 bases, with 15 bases left between them. CDR3 loop: CSARDGAGSPYGYTF. In DNA form, the CDR3 reads TGCAGTGCTAGAGATGGGGCAGGGAGTCCCTATGGCTACACCTTC.

This clonotype was counted ten times or more. One end of the junction is discordant with germline, which a read error may explain. This chain joins TRBV28 and TRBJ1-2, with D possibly matching TRBD1 (5 bases). Germline CDR1 MDHEN, CDR2 SYDVKM. The CDR3 totals 12 residues. CDR3 loop: CASSLGHYGYTF. Here the CDR3 DNA reads TGCGCCAGCAGCTTGGGACACTATGGCTACACCTTC.

The table lists this clonotype with many counts. V is TRBV10-2 and J is TRBJ2-7, with no clear D. V gave up 3 bases and J gave up 5 bases, with 8 bases separating them. This CDR3 is 12 amino acids long. Looked up from germline, CDR1 is WSHSY and CDR2 is SAAADI. The CDR3 DNA sequence: TGCGCCAGCAGTGAATCCATCCACGAGCAGTACTTC. It is translated as CASSESIHEQYF.

This clonotype was detected ten times or more. V gene TRBV5-1 combines with J gene TRBJ1-5; D gene ambiguous. V dropped 0 bases and J dropped 3 bases, with 7 bases sitting between them. Germline V gives CDR1 SGHRS, CDR2 YFSETQ. The CDR3 totals 14 residues. Here the CDR3 reads CASSLETVNQPQHF. As DNA, the CDR3 is TGCGCCAGCAGCTTGGAAACAGTCAATCAGCCCCAGCATTTT.

V gene TRBV28 combines with J gene TRBJ1-1; D may be TRBD1 (5 bases). Looked up from germline, CDR1 is MDHEN and CDR2 is SYDVKM. The CDR3 covers 14 residues. V gave up 6 bases and J gave up 4 bases, with 15 bases separating them. The CDR3 loop reads CASRAWGLATEAFF. Here the CDR3 DNA reads TGTGCCAGCAGGGCTTGGGGGTTAGCCACTGAAGCTTTCTTT.

CDR3 region: CASSLRRVDVEQYF. CDR3 DNA sequence: TGTGCCAGCAGCTTGAGGCGGGTTGACGTCGAGCAGTACTTC. The chain is built from TRBV7-8 and TRBJ2-5; a weak D match, TRBD2 (5 bases). The end of the DNA aligns better with TRBJ2-7, so the J call may be wrong. Germline lookup yields CDR1 SGHVS and CDR2 FQNEAQ. The CDR3 is 14 residues long.

This clonotype was observed a few times. The V and J genes are TRBV29-1 and TRBJ2-1; 13 nucleotides agree with TRBD2. This CDR3 region has 18 residues. J gave up 3 bases and V 1 base, and 9 bases lay outside the gene matches. CDR1 and CDR2 from the germline V gene are SQVTM and ANQGSEA. The CDR3 DNA sequence: TGCAGCGTTGAAGCCCGTGCGGGACTAGCGGGACTCTACAATGAGCAGTTCTTC. Its translation is CSVEARAGLAGLYNEQFF.

This clonotype was observed at least ten times. In DNA, the CDR3 is TGTGCCAGCAGGCGATACCAAGAGACCCAGTACTTC. Translation: CASRRYQETQYF. The chain joins TRBV12-3 or TRBV12-4 to TRBJ2-5; the D is unclear. The CDR3 is 12 amino acids. Trimming pared 6 bases from V and 0 bases from J, leaving 5 bases between.

This clonotype showed up many times. The CDR3 loop reads CASSSGLAGLYNEQFF. In nucleotides, the CDR3 is TGCGCCAGCAGCTCCGGACTAGCGGGGCTCTACAATGAGCAGTTCTTC. The chain links TRBV5-1 to TRBJ2-1, with 12 nucleotides matching TRBD2. V lost 3 bases to trimming and J lost 3 bases; unmatched junction nucleotides: 4. The CDR3 spans 16 residues. CDR1 is SGHRS, CDR2 YFSETQ, per germline.

This clonotype turned up a few times. The V call is TRBV27, the J call TRBJ2-7; TRBD2 agrees at 11 bases. From germline, CDR1 is MNHEY and CDR2 SMNVEV (reference sequence). There are 14 residues in the CDR3. J lost 3 bases, V lost 6 bases, and 4 bases had no gene match. CDR3 in amino acids: CASRSGTSGYEQYF. For the CDR3, the DNA is TGTGCCAGCAGATCCGGGACTAGCGGCTACGAGCAGTACTTC.